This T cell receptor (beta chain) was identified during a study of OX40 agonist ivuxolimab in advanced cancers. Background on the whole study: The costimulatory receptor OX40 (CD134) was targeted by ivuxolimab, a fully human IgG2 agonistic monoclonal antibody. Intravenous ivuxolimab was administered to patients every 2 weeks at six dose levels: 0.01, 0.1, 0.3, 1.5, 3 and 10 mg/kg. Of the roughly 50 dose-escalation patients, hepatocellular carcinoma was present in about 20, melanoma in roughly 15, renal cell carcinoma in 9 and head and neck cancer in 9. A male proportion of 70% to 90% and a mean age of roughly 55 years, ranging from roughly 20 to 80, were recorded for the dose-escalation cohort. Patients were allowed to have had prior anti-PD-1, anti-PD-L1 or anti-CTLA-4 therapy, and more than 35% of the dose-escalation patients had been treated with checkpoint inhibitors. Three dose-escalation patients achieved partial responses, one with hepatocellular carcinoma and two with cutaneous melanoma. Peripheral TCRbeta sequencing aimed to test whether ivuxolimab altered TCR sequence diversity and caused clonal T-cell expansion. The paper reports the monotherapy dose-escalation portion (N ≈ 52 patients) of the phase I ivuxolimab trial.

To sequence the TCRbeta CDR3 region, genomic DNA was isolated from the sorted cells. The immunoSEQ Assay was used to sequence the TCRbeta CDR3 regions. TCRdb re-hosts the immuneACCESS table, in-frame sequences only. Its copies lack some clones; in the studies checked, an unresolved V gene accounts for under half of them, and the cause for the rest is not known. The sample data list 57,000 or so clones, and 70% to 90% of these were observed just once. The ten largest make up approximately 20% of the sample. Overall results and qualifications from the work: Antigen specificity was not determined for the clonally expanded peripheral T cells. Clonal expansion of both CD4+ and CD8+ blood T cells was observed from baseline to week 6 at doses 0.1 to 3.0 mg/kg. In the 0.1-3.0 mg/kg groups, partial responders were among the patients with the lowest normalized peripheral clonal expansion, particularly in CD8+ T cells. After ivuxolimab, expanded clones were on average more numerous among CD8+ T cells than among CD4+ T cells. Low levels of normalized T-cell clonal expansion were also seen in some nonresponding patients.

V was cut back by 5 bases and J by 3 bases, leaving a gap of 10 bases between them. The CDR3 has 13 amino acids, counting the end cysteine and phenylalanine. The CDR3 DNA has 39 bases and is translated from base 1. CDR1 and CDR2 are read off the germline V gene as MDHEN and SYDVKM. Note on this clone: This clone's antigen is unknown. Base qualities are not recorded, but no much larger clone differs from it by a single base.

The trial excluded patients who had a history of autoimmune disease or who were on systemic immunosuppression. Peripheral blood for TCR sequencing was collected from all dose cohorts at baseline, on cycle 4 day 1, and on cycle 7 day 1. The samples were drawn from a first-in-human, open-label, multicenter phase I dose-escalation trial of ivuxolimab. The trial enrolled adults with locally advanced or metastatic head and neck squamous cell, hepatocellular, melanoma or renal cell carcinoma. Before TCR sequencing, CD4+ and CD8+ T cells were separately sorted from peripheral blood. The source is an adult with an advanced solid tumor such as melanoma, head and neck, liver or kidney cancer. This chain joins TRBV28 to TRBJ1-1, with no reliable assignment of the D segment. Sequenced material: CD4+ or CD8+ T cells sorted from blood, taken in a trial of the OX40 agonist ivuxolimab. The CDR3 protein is CASSRTVDTEAFF. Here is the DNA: TGTGCCAGCAGTCGGACGGTCGACACTGAAGCTTTCTTT.